This T cell receptor (beta chain) was recorded in a study of blood T cell repertoires in COVID-19. As for the study in general: Sample material is recorded as cDNA or gDNA derived from T cells, B-cell-depleted T cells, or PBMCs.

With V trimmed by 3 bases and J by 7 bases, 8 bases remained unmatched. Looked up from germline, CDR1 is SGHTA and CDR2 is FQGTGA. CDR3 length: 15 residues. In the source study's methods: By means of reference gene primer amplification, nucleated cell counts were estimated. TCRdb's copy holds only in-frame clones and misses some; the assay was immunoSEQ multiplex PCR. For V, J and clone size, that table is used; D and trimming come from the DNA. The top ten clones hold 5.5% to 8% of a sample with about 160,000 clones, about 85% of them seen once. The receptor was isolated from a man at least 80 years old with COVID-19, enrolled during active disease. The material sequenced was peripheral blood. V gene TRBV7-3 combines with J gene TRBJ1-2; 10 nucleotides line up with TRBD1. The DNA for the CDR3 is TGTGCCAGCAGCTTGGGGGACAGGGGTTTCGGTGGCTACACCTTC. Translation gives CASSLGDRGFGGYTF. The whole variable domain, filled in from reference TRBV7-3 and TRBJ1-2, reads GAGVSQTPSNKVTEKGKYVELRCDPISGHTALYWYRQSLGQGPEFLIYFQGTGAADDSGLPNDRFFAVRPEGSVSTLKIQRTERGDSAVYLCASSLGDRGFGGYTFGSGTRLTVV.